The TCR beta chain under discussion was sequenced for a study of blood T cell repertoires in COVID-19. As for the study in general: Acute and convalescent COVID-19 samples came from the United States, Italy and Spain. The cDNA or gDNA used as material had been derived from T cells, B-cell-depleted T cells, or PBMCs.

Study processing details: Estimates of nucleated cell counts were drawn from the amplification of reference gene primers. The protocol was immunoSEQ multiplex PCR, while the TCRdb copy is restricted to in-frame clones and leaves out a portion. V and J calls and clone size are copied from that table; D and trimming were computed from the DNA. The sample carries approximately 190,000 clones, roughly four fifths recorded once. CDR3 size: 14 residues. Germline V lookup: CDR1 SGHTA, CDR2 FQGNSA. The trim removed 5 bases at V and 3 bases at J, leaving 6 bases unmatched. This chain joins TRBV7-2 and TRBJ2-7; 8 positions match TRBD2. The sequence was obtained from a woman in her 40s with acute or convalescent COVID-19. The sequenced material came from peripheral blood. CDR3 nucleotides: TGTGCCAGCAGCCCCGGGACTAGTGGCTACGAGCAGTACTTC. Its protein product is CASSPGTSGYEQYF.